This T cell receptor beta chain comes out of a study of shared clonotypes between healthy human individuals. The naive CD8 population came from CD45RO-negative cells selected for CCR7, without terminally differentiated effector memory CD45RA+ cells. This CDR3 has 14 residues. Germline values: CDR1 MNHEY, CDR2 SMNVEV (reference sequence). V gave up 5 bases and J gave up 7 bases; unmatched junction bases: 6. The data were produced by immunoSEQ multiplex PCR, yet TCRdb's version contains in-frame clones alone and is incomplete. The table has around 2,000,000 clones, about 95% seen once. The clonotype was recovered from a young man in good health. Sequences were obtained from naive CD8+ T cells sorted from blood. The chain employs TRBV27 and TRBJ2-1; TRBD1 agrees at 9 bases. The CDR3 here is CASSPGTGLNEQFF. The CDR3 DNA reads as TGTGCCAGCAGTCCCGGGACAGGGTTGAATGAGCAGTTCTTC.